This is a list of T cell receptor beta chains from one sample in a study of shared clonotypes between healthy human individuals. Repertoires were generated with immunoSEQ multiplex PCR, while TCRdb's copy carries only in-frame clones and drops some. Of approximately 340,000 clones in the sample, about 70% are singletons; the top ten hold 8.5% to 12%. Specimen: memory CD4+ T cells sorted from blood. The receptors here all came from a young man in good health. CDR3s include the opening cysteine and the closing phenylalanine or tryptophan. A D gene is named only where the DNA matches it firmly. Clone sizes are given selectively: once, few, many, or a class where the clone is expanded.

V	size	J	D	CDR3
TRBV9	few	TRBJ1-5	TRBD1	CASSRTGTENQPQHF
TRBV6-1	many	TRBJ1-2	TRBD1	CASKRQGTGYGYTF
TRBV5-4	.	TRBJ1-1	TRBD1	CASSRPGQGDFTEAFF
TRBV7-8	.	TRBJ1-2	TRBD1	CASSFPGQGRSTF
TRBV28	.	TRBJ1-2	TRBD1	CASRQTGGIGYTF
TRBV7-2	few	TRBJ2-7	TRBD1	CASSSSGTETYEQYF
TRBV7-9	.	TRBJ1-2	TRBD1	CASNRGADYGYTF
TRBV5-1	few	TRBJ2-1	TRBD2	CASSLEPGDGLGDEQFF
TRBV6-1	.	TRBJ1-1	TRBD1	CASSLTGRAFF
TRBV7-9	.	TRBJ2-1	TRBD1	CASSLLTGQGLNEQFF
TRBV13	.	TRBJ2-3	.	CASSLRVGGVGGTDTQYF
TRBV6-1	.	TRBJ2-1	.	CASSEEGYEQFF
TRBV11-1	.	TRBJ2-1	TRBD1	CASSTTGDRYNEQFF
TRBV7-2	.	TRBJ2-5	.	CASRPAAAETQYF
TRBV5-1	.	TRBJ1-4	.	CASSLDIVQEKLFF
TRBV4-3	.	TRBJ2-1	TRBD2	CASSRGTSGLNEQFF
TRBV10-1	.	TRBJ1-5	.	CASSEGVFEPNQPQHF